This paragraph covers one T cell receptor (beta chain) sequence. Primed by a sample-barcoded 5' primer and a J-beta primer mix, a second PCR proceeded for roughly 7 to 11 cycles. TCRdb passed the 5' RACE reads through MiXCR, listing each CDR3 protein once. Among around 2 million distinct CDR3 sequences, 39% were seen once, and the ten largest hold about 21%. These data belong to a study of blood T cells in healthy people across ages. The CDR3 loop spans 15 amino acids. Germline assignment: CDR1 MGHDK and CDR2 SYGVNS. The material sequenced was blood. The TCR originated in a human donor in good health. The chain recombines TRBV25-1 with TRBJ2-5; TRBD2 might be the D (6 bases). The DNA end lines up better with TRBJ2-1; the J call may be wrong. DNA for the CDR3: TGTGCCAGCAGTGACTTCGGAGGGCCCCAAGAGACCCAGTTCTTC. Its protein product is CASSDFGGPQETQFF.